Sequencing of this TCR beta chain was carried out in a study of T-cell reconstitution after alpha-beta-depleted transplantation in children. General study findings and limits: After transplant, at about two months, alpha-beta T cells were reportedly derived from several hundred expanded graft clones. For some patients, TCRbeta diversity was high at day 60 because of recipient T cells and thymic progenitors that survived. Most T-cell counts and diversity one year after the transplant came from T cells that were newly produced.

For TCRbeta, the library was prepared with unique molecular identifiers. One entry per CDR3 protein results from TCRdb running MiXCR on the PCR reads. Counted here are a few hundred thousand distinct CDR3 sequences, under 15% occurring once; the ten biggest clones make up approximately 2%. This clonotype was detected a few times. The antigen is undetermined. Germline-derived CDR1 and CDR2 are SGDLS and YYNGEE. This CDR3 is 16 amino acids long. V gave up 4 bases and J gave up 1 base; unmatched junction bases: 10. Sequencing was performed on PBMCs, mostly from graft donor cells, taken 360 days after TCRalphabeta/CD19-depleted stem cell transplant. The V and J genes are TRBV9 and TRBJ2-7, with TRBD2 matching over 8 bases. The receptor was isolated from a male patient aged 5 to 17 who had a stem cell transplant for acute myeloid leukemia, so the T cells may come from the graft donor. For the CDR3, the DNA is TGTGCCAGCAGCCCGAAGAGCGGGAGCGCATCCTACGAGCAGTACTTC. Its translation: CASSPKSGSASYEQYF.